This T cell receptor beta chain is from a study of patients and donors after allogeneic stem cell transplantation. TCRdb reprocessed the RT-PCR reads with MiXCR, giving one entry per CDR3 protein. The sample has over 350,000 distinct CDR3 sequences, 16% seen once. Germline V gene data show CDR1 as SGHAT and CDR2 as FQDESV (reference sequence). The CDR3 runs 16 residues. The V end was cut by 5 bases, the J end by 5 bases, with 21 bases between. The sequencing sample was made of blood, either unsorted or a sorted T cell fraction (not recorded which). This clonotype originated in a human donor who was either an allogeneic HSCT recipient or a stem cell or donor lymphocyte infusion donor (not recorded which). It is not recorded whose cells these are; they may come from a transplant donor. V and J are TRBV11-1 and TRBJ2-5; D is perhaps TRBD1 (6 bases). The CDR3 here is CASSPPGRGIEETQYF. DNA of the CDR3: TGTGCCAGCAGCCCTCCGGGCAGGGGAATAGAGGAGACCCAGTACTTC.